What follows are 14 T cell receptor beta chains derived from one specimen sequenced in a study of cytomegalovirus exposure and HLA in healthy donors. 60 Vbeta and 13 Jbeta primers were used in PCR. Sequenced by immunoSEQ multiplex PCR; TCRdb stores in-frame clones only, minus some. The sample has 150,000 or so clones; about 79% are singletons. Input material: PBMCs. The receptors stem from a man aged 50 to 59 in good health and CMV-seropositive.

The rearrangement uses TRBV10-2 and TRBJ2-7, with TRBD1 matching over 12 bases. Trimming at V came to 8 bases and at J to 1 base, leaving 15 bases not matched to a gene. Germline V CDR1 and CDR2: WSHSY, SAAADI. CDR3 length: 18 residues. As DNA, the CDR3 is TGCGCCAGCTCCTACTCCCCGGGACAGGGGGCCCAATCCTACGAGCAGTACGTC. Its protein product is CASSYSPGQGAQSYEQYV.

This clone has only a few counts. The chain is built from TRBV7-2 and TRBJ1-1; no reliable D call. This CDR3 has 14 amino acids. Germline V gives CDR1 SGHTA, CDR2 FQGNSA. The germline V and J ends were trimmed by 1 base and 5 bases, with 11 bases remaining between them. CDR3 sequence reads: CASSLGGLATEAFF. In nucleotides, the CDR3 is TGTGCCAGCAGCTTAGGTGGGCTCGCGACTGAAGCTTTCTTT.

The V and J genes are TRBV19 and TRBJ1-1; 11 bases are a match to TRBD1. After removal of 6 bases from V and 4 bases from J, the junction contained 10 bases not matched to a gene. The CDR3 is 16 amino acids. The V gene's germline CDR1 is LNHDA and CDR2 SQIVND (reference sequence). CDR3 DNA: TGTGCCAGTAGGCGGACAGGGGGCGTCATGGTCACTGAAGCTTTCTTT. Amino acids: CASRRTGGVMVTEAFF.

V is TRBV4-1 and J is TRBJ1-4; 9 nucleotides match TRBD1. The CDR3 has 15 residues. V shed 7 bases and J 8 bases; nucleotides not matched to a gene: 11. Germline V gives CDR1 MGHRA, CDR2 YSYEKL. The CDR3 bases are TGCGCCAGCACCCTCCGGACAGGGGAAAACGAAAAACTGTTTTTT. Its translation is CASTLRTGENEKLFF.

The chain recombines TRBV25-1 with TRBJ2-2; maybe TRBD1 (5 bases). With 3 bases removed from V and 7 bases from J, the gap between germline ends came to 15 bases. This CDR3 is built from 15 residues. Germline V lookup: CDR1 MGHDK, CDR2 SYGVNS. This CDR3 reads CASSDTARVDGELFF. The CDR3 coding sequence is TGTGCCAGCAGTGATACGGCCAGGGTTGACGGGGAGCTGTTTTTT.

This clone was picked up a small number of times. The rearrangement links TRBV5-4 to TRBJ1-1; D not certain. V was clipped by 1 base and J by 7 bases, with 11 bases between them. The CDR3 length is 13 residues. The germline CDR1 and CDR2 sequences are SGHNT and YYREEE (reference sequence). CDR3 coding DNA: TGTGCCAGCAGCTTGCTACAGATCGGTGAAGCTTTCTTT. Translation gives CASSLLQIGEAFF.

This clone was detected only once. This sequence joins TRBV10-1 and TRBJ2-4; the match to TRBD1 covers 7 bases. Per germline, CDR1 WNHNN and CDR2 SYGVQD (reference sequence). The CDR3 has 14 residues. V trimming: 6 bases; J trimming: 4 bases; junction bases outside the gene matches: 6. The CDR3 sequence is CASSQGQAKNIQYF. The CDR3 nucleotides read TGCGCCAGCAGCCAAGGACAGGCGAAAAACATTCAGTACTTC.

This chain joins TRBV27 and TRBJ2-7; TRBD1 matches 10 bases. The CDR3 is 14 residues long. With V trimmed by 6 bases and J by 5 bases, 7 bases remained unmatched. The germline CDR1 and CDR2 sequences are MNHEY and SMNVEV (reference sequence). The CDR3 protein is CASSWTGGNHEQYF. CDR3 DNA: TGTGCCAGCAGCTGGACAGGGGGGAACCACGAGCAGTACTTC.

The chain recombines TRBV4-1 with TRBJ1-5; D might be TRBD1 (6 bases). Between the trimmed V and J ends, which lost 4 bases and 4 bases, there was a span of 14 bases. CDR1 MGHRA and CDR2 YSYEKL come from the germline V gene. The CDR3 is made up of 15 amino acids. CDR3 coding DNA: TGCGCCAGCAGCCCCCCGGACAGCATAAATCAGCCCCAGCATTTT. This gives the protein CASSPPDSINQPQHF.

This chain joins TRBV6-4 and TRBJ2-2; 10 bases align to TRBD2. Germline V gives CDR1 MRHNA, CDR2 SNTAGT. The CDR3 spans 15 residues. J was trimmed by 7 bases and V by 4 bases; bases with no gene match: 6. The CDR3 DNA reads as TGTGCCAGCAGTGTCCTAGCGGGAGAGGGCGGGGAGCTGTTTTTT. Translated, it gives CASSVLAGEGGELFF.

The chain uses TRBV6-5 and TRBJ1-4, with D perhaps TRBD1 (6 bases). Germline lookup yields CDR1 MNHEY and CDR2 SVGAGI. The CDR3 consists of 15 residues. V shed 3 bases and J shed 4 bases, with 12 bases lying between them. The CDR3 protein is CASSYGDRLNEKLFF. The CDR3 bases are TGTGCCAGCAGTTATGGAGACAGGCTTAATGAAAAACTGTTTTTT.

This clone turned up a few times. The V gene is TRBV28, the J gene TRBJ2-5; tentatively, D is TRBD2 (7 bases). Germline CDR1 MDHEN, CDR2 SYDVKM. Trimming pared 1 base from V and 2 bases from J, leaving 14 bases between. The CDR3 has 16 residues. This CDR3 reads CASSLLGGPRQETQYF. In nucleotides, the CDR3 is TGTGCCAGCAGTTTATTGGGGGGGCCACGGCAAGAGACCCAGTACTTC.

The V call is TRBV28, the J call TRBJ2-3, with D maybe TRBD2 (5 bases). The ends were cut back, 5 bases at V and 3 bases at J, with 18 bases in the middle. There are 16 residues in the CDR3. Per the germline V gene, CDR1 is MDHEN and CDR2 is SYDVKM. The CDR3 protein is CASSAPGKDTTDTQYF. The CDR3 DNA is TGTGCCAGCAGTGCGCCGGGAAAAGACACAACAGATACGCAGTATTTT.

This chain joins TRBV5-4 and TRBJ1-2; 10 bases fit TRBD1. Germline V gene sequence: CDR1 SGHNT, CDR2 YYREEE (reference sequence). Trimming removed 4 bases from V and 8 bases from J; junction bases left unmatched: 11. The CDR3 is 15 amino acids. CDR3 coding DNA: TGTGCCAGCAGCGGACCCGGGACAGGGGTGCGAGGCTACACCTTC. Protein sequence: CASSGPGTGVRGYTF.